This is a list of T cell receptor beta chains from one sample in a study of blood T cell repertoires in COVID-19. Some clones are missing from TCRdb's copy, which holds only in-frame ones; the method was immunoSEQ multiplex PCR. The table records roughly 84,000 clones, about 71% of them present only once. The sequenced sample consisted of peripheral blood. Receptor source: a woman in her 50s with acute or convalescent COVID-19. CDR3s include the opening cysteine and the closing phenylalanine or tryptophan. The D gene is left open where the match is weak. Some rows have no size entry. The others give once, few or many, or a class for an expanded clone.

abundance	v_gene	j_gene	len	d_gene	CDR3aa	CDR3nt
NA	TRBV27	TRBJ2-1	15	NA	CASSLRRSSYNEQFF	TGTGCCAGCAGCCTTAGGAGGAGCTCCTACAATGAGCAGTTCTTC
NA	TRBV19	TRBJ2-1	15	TRBD2	CASSHSGGYLGEQFF	TGTGCCAGTAGCCATAGCGGGGGCTACCTCGGGGAGCAGTTCTTC
few	TRBV11-2	TRBJ2-5	17	TRBD1	CASSLGLTGGKRETQYF	TGTGCCAGCAGCTTAGGCTTGACAGGGGGAAAGAGGGAGACCCAGTACTTC
NA	TRBV5-1	TRBJ2-1	15	TRBD2	CASSLRGETYNEQFF	TGCGCCAGCAGCTTGCGGGGGGAGACATACAATGAGCAGTTCTTC
NA	TRBV5-4	TRBJ2-5	15	TRBD1	CASSLGDRASETQYF	TGTGCCAGCAGCTTGGGGGACAGGGCCAGCGAGACCCAGTACTTC
once	TRBV7-9	TRBJ1-4	16	NA	CASSLGLTGGGEKLFF	TGTGCCAGCAGCTTAGGGTTGACAGGAGGCGGTGAAAAACTGTTTTTT
NA	TRBV10-1	TRBJ1-2	12	TRBD1	CARRTGNYGYTF	TGCGCCAGACGGACAGGGAACTATGGCTACACCTTC
NA	TRBV4-3	TRBJ1-5	16	TRBD1	CASSQLYGTGDQPQHF	TGCGCCAGCAGCCAATTATACGGGACAGGGGATCAGCCCCAGCATTTT
NA	TRBV12-3/TRBV12-4	TRBJ2-2	13	NA	CASSTTAPGELFF	TGTGCCAGCAGTACAACAGCTCCCGGGGAGCTGTTTTTT
once	TRBV5-1	TRBJ2-2	15	NA	CASKSGLLNTGELFF	TGCGCCAGCAAGAGCGGGTTGCTGAACACCGGGGAGCTGTTTTTT
few	TRBV7-7	TRBJ2-7	17	TRBD1	CASSDDTGDGDSYEQYF	TGTGCCAGCAGCGACGATACAGGGGACGGAGACTCCTACGAGCAGTACTTC
NA	TRBV7-2	TRBJ2-1	15	TRBD2	CASSSRSGGNNEQFF	TGTGCCAGCAGCTCCAGAAGCGGGGGGAACAATGAGCAGTTCTTC
NA	TRBV6-6	TRBJ2-5	16	TRBD1	CASRKGQGAPRETQYF	TGTGCCAGCAGGAAGGGGCAGGGGGCGCCTAGAGAGACCCAGTACTTC
NA	TRBV28	TRBJ1-5	15	NA	CASSRGDYINQPQHF	TGTGCCAGCAGTAGAGGGGACTATATCAATCAGCCCCAGCATTTT
few	TRBV4-1	TRBJ1-5	15	NA	CASSQGQALNQPQHF	TGCGCCAGCAGCCAAGGGCAGGCCCTCAATCAGCCCCAGCATTTT
NA	TRBV5-1	TRBJ1-2	14	NA	CASSPGGQTGGYTF	TGCGCCAGCAGCCCGGGGGGGCAGACCGGCGGCTACACCTTC
NA	TRBV9	TRBJ2-5	15	TRBD1	CASSLGTVTQETQYF	TGTGCCAGCAGCTTGGGGACAGTCACACAAGAGACCCAGTACTTC
NA	TRBV7-8	TRBJ1-3	18	TRBD1	CASSLRRPTGAPGNTIYF	TGTGCCAGCAGCTTAAGGAGACCCACAGGGGCTCCTGGAAACACCATATATTTT
NA	TRBV4-1	TRBJ2-2	15	NA	CASSQDLGRDGELFF	TGCGCCAGCAGCCAAGATTTGGGGCGGGACGGGGAGCTGTTTTTT
NA	TRBV5-1	TRBJ1-4	14	NA	CASSLVQQGGKLFF	TGCGCCAGCAGCTTGGTGCAGCAGGGCGGAAAACTGTTTTTT
NA	TRBV13	TRBJ2-7	15	TRBD2	CASSSLGTTRPEQYF	TGTGCCAGCAGCTCCCTCGGGACTACCCGGCCCGAGCAGTACTTC
NA	TRBV5-5	TRBJ2-7	14	TRBD1	CASSWGQGGHEQYF	TGTGCCAGCAGCTGGGGACAGGGTGGCCACGAGCAGTACTTC
NA	TRBV29-1	TRBJ1-1	16	NA	CSVEGGGANIPTEAFF	TGCAGCGTTGAGGGGGGGGGCGCAAATATCCCGACTGAAGCTTTCTTT
NA	TRBV6-6	TRBJ1-2	13	TRBD1	CATGVGTANGYTF	TGTGCCACCGGGGTCGGGACAGCAAATGGCTACACCTTC
NA	TRBV6-5	TRBJ2-1	15	NA	CASSKDRPPYNEQFF	TGTGCCAGCAGTAAGGACAGACCTCCCTACAATGAGCAGTTCTTC